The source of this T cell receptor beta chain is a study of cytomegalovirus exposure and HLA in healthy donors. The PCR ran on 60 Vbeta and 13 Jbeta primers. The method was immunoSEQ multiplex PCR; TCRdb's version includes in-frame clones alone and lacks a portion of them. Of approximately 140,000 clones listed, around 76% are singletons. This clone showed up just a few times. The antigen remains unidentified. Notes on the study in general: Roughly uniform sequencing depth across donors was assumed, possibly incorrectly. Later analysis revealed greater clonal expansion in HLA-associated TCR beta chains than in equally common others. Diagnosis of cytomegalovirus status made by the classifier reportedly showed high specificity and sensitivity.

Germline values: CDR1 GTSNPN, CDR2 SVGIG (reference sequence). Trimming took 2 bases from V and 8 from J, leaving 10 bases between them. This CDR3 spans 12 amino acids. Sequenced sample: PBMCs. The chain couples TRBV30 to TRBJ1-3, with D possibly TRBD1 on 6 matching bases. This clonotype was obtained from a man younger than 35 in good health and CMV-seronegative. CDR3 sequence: CAWSLQGDTIYF. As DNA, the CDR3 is TGTGCCTGGAGTCTACAGGGAGACACCATATATTTT. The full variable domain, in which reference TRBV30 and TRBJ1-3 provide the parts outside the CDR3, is SQTIHQWPATLVQPVGSPLSLECTVEGTSNPNLYWYRQAAGRGLQLLFYSVGIGQISSEVPQNLSASRPQDRQFILSSKKLLLSDSGFYLCAWSLQGDTIYFGEGSWLTVV.